This TCR beta chain emerged from a study of blood T cell repertoires in COVID-19. The CDR3 has 16 residues. From germline, CDR1 is MNHEY and CDR2 SVGAGI. The J segment lost 4 bases and the V segment lost 2 bases, leaving 9 bases of the junction unmatched. This clone turned up a few times. Here immunoSEQ multiplex PCR was the method, and the copy in TCRdb shows in-frame clones only, minus some. The table has 150,000 to 200,000 clones, about three quarters seen once. The chain uses TRBV6-5 and TRBJ1-2; the match to TRBD1 covers 8 bases. Sequenced: peripheral blood. The sequence came from an elderly woman with active or convalescent COVID-19. CDR3: CASSYQPVGTGYGYTF. CDR3 nucleotides: TGTGCCAGCAGTTACCAACCAGTCGGGACAGGCTATGGCTACACCTTC.